One and the same sample provided the 13 T cell receptor beta chains below, sequenced in a study of T cell responses to AZD1222 COVID-19 vaccine. Clones were read by immunoSEQ multiplex PCR, and TCRdb kept only the in-frame ones, dropping some. Of 190,000 or so clones detected, 88% appear once; the ten largest clones hold about 25%. This material consisted of peripheral blood, taken 28 days after the second AZD1222 dose. The source is an adult who received the AZD1222 COVID-19 vaccine.

This clone turned up a few times. This CDR3 is also generated by other DNA sequences in the sample. The V gene is TRBV7-2, the J gene TRBJ1-5, with D unresolved. The CDR3 spans 14 residues. Deletions cut 5 bases from V and 4 bases from J, with 12 bases between. The germline V gene has CDR1 SGHTA and CDR2 FQGNSA. CDR3: CASSPSGGNQPQHF. The CDR3 region has the DNA TGTGCCAGCAGCCCGTCAGGAGGGAATCAGCCCCAGCATTTT.

The chain combines TRBV5-6 with TRBJ2-7; D unresolved. The germline V gene encodes CDR1 SGHDT and CDR2 YYEEEE. V dropped 4 bases and J dropped 6 bases, with 14 bases sitting between them. This CDR3 region has 13 residues. CDR3 in DNA: TGTGCCAGCAGCCCCAAAGGGCCCATCGAGCAGTACTTC. Translation gives CASSPKGPIEQYF.

Here the CDR3 DNA reads TGTGCCAGCAGCTTAGCGGACAGGCTAAATGAAAAACTGTTTTTT. It is translated as CASSLADRLNEKLFF. The chain has TRBV7-8 and TRBJ1-4; 7 bases match TRBD1. V lost 0 bases and J lost 5; bases outside the gene matches: 3. CDR3 length equals 15 residues. Germline V CDR1 and CDR2: SGHVS, FQNEAQ.

The chain is built from TRBV6-5 and TRBJ1-2, with 7 positions matching TRBD1. CDR1 MNHEY and CDR2 SVGAGI come from the germline V gene. Trimming removed 3 bases from V and 12 bases from J; junction bases left unmatched: 10. This CDR3 contains 13 residues. This CDR3 reads CASSYSDRRGNTF. In nucleotides, the CDR3 is TGTGCCAGCAGTTATTCGGACAGGCGAGGTAACACCTTC.

This chain links TRBV5-8 with TRBJ2-7; 9 positions agree with TRBD2. Germline CDR1 reads SGHTS; CDR2 reads YDEGEE. The CDR3 is 16 residues long. V trimming: 4 bases; J trimming: 2 bases; junction bases outside the gene matches: 10. The CDR3 reads CASSPYLSGSPYEQYF. In DNA form, the CDR3 reads TGTGCCAGCAGCCCCTACCTTAGCGGGAGCCCCTACGAGCAGTACTTC.

The V gene is TRBV7-3, the J gene TRBJ2-1; possible D gene TRBD2, 5 bases. Germline values: CDR1 SGHTA, CDR2 FQGTGA. This CDR3 region has 13 residues. The germline V and J ends were trimmed by 2 bases and 13 bases, with 15 bases remaining between them. The CDR3: CASSLGLQQTQFF. CDR3 coding DNA: TGTGCCAGCAGCTTAGGACTCCAACAGACCCAGTTCTTC.

This clone was detected once. The chain recombines TRBV28 with TRBJ2-1; 8 bases match TRBD1. The CDR3 totals 15 residues. Germline trimming cut 5 bases from V and 8 bases from J; bases unmatched to any gene: 11. The germline V gene has CDR1 MDHEN and CDR2 SYDVKM. The DNA for the CDR3 is TGTGCCAGCAGTCCCACCAGGGCAGGGGGCCATGAGCAGTTCTTC. It translates to CASSPTRAGGHEQFF.

This sequence joins TRBV29-1 and TRBJ2-7; TRBD1 agrees at 7 bases. Germline values: CDR1 SQVTM, CDR2 ANQGSEA. This CDR3 contains 15 residues. V shed 5 bases and J 0 bases; nucleotides not matched to a gene: 10. The CDR3, as DNA: TGCAGCGTTCGCAATGACAGGGAGAACTCCTACGAGCAGTACTTC. It is translated as CSVRNDRENSYEQYF.

The chain joins TRBV30 to TRBJ1-3; no definite D call. This CDR3 has 15 amino acids. Germline CDR1 reads GTSNPN; CDR2 reads SVGIG (reference sequence). Trimming stripped 0 bases from V and 0 bases from J, with 9 bases between. CDR3 in DNA: TGTGCCTGGAGTGTACTCCCAGGCTCTGGAAACACCATATATTTT. This sequence encodes CAWSVLPGSGNTIYF.

The V call is TRBV28, the J call TRBJ2-3; 8 bases line up with TRBD2. CDR3 length equals 15 residues. Germline V gives CDR1 MDHEN, CDR2 SYDVKM. V shed 7 bases, J shed 2 bases, and the junction held 8 bases outside the gene matches. For the CDR3, the DNA is TGTGCCAGCACCTCGGGAGCGGGGGACACAGATACGCAGTATTTT. It encodes CASTSGAGDTDTQYF.

The genes are TRBV9 and TRBJ2-2, with D possibly matching TRBD2 (5 bases). V was clipped by 4 bases and J by 0 bases, with 16 bases between them. CDR1 is SGDLS, CDR2 YYNGEE, per germline. There are 17 residues in the CDR3. The CDR3 loop is CASSPRDGVTNTGELFF. The CDR3 DNA sequence: TGTGCCAGCAGCCCCCGGGATGGCGTCACGAACACCGGGGAGCTGTTTTTT.

This chain connects TRBV5-1 to TRBJ1-5; weak D call: TRBD1 (5 bases). Trimming took 3 bases from V and 0 from J, leaving 10 bases between them. The germline gives CDR1 SGHRS, CDR2 YFSETQ. CDR3 length equals 15 residues. The CDR3 DNA is TGCGCCAGCAGCTCCCAGGGTGGTAGCAATCAGCCCCAGCATTTT. This gives the protein CASSSQGGSNQPQHF.

This sequence joins TRBV2 and TRBJ1-1, with 8 bases that match TRBD1. CDR1 and CDR2 (germline): SNHLY, FYNNEI. This CDR3 has 13 residues. V lost 6 bases to trimming and J lost 7 bases; unmatched junction nucleotides: 7. The CDR3 is CASRGQGAGEAFF. Here the CDR3 DNA reads TGTGCCAGCAGGGGTCAGGGGGCGGGTGAAGCTTTCTTT.